This T cell receptor (beta chain) was documented in a study of Ad26.COV2.S vaccination and SARS-CoV-2 variants. The repertoire was sequenced with immunoSEQ multiplex PCR; TCRdb's copy has only in-frame clones and lacks some. The sample has around 320,000 clones, roughly 80% seen once; the top ten hold around 2%. This CDR3 is 14 amino acids long. Germline-derived CDR1 and CDR2 are MDHEN and SYDVKM. V was trimmed by 7 bases and J by 4 bases, leaving 17 bases between them. Described treatment: some 19 received Ad26.COV2.S at low or high dose, single or two shots; 5 received placebo; per-sample allocation not given. Day 63 after the first injection of vaccine or placebo was the sampling time.

The sample was peripheral blood, taken in a trial of Ad26.COV2.S vaccine versus placebo. V is TRBV28 and J is TRBJ2-7, with D possibly TRBD2 on 6 matching bases. This clonotype was obtained from a person aged 18-65 years who received the Ad26.COV2.S COVID-19 vaccine or a placebo. The CDR3 here is CASNTASAVYEQYF. CDR3 nucleotide sequence: TGTGCCAGCAACACCGCTAGCGCCGTATACGAGCAGTACTTC.